These 8 T cell receptor beta chains came from one sample sequenced in a study of shared clonotypes between healthy human individuals. Some clones are missing from TCRdb's copy, which holds only in-frame ones; the method was immunoSEQ multiplex PCR. The repertoire holds about 1,500,000 clones, with 96% as singletons. Sequenced: naive CD4+ T cells sorted from blood. Subset reported: CD45RA+ positively selected. The receptor set was obtained from a man aged 25-45 years in good health.

The chain carries TRBV9 and TRBJ2-7, with a weak D call TRBD2 (5 bases). The CDR3 runs to 15 residues. CDR1 is SGDLS and CDR2 is YYNGEE in the germline V gene. V lost 0 bases and J lost 5, with 15 bases in between. This CDR3 is CASSVELVPAHEQYF. DNA of the CDR3: TGTGCCAGCAGCGTAGAACTAGTTCCCGCCCACGAGCAGTACTTC. The full variable domain, completed using reference TRBV9 and TRBJ2-7, is DSGVTQTPKHLITATGQRVTLRCSPRSGDLSVYWYQQSLDQGLQFLIQYYNGEERAKGNILERFSAQQFPDLHSELNLSSLELGDSALYFCASSVELVPAHEQYFGPGTRLTVT.

This rearrangement joins TRBV7-6 to TRBJ2-3; 12 bases agree with TRBD1. The V gene end was trimmed by 3 bases and the J gene end by 5 bases; junction bases not matched to a gene: 6. There are 16 residues in the CDR3. Germline CDR1 is SGHVS and CDR2 is FNYEAQ. The CDR3 spells CASSLVGTGGVDTQYF. CDR3 bases: TGTGCCAGCAGCTTGGTAGGGACAGGGGGCGTAGATACGCAGTATTTT.

The V gene is TRBV5-1, the J gene TRBJ1-1, with 8 positions matching TRBD1. This CDR3 is 15 amino acids long. Germline V gene lookup returns CDR1 SGHRS and CDR2 YFSETQ. With 3 bases clipped from V and 4 bases from J, the junction kept 8 bases outside the gene matches. CDR3 nucleotides: TGCGCCAGCAGCTACCAGGACAGGGTAGGCACTGAAGCTTTCTTT. Amino acids: CASSYQDRVGTEAFF.

The V call is TRBV7-2, the J call TRBJ2-1; weak D call: TRBD2 (6 bases). CDR1 is SGHTA and CDR2 is FQGNSA in the germline V gene. Trimming stripped 5 bases from V and 8 bases from J, with 22 bases between. This CDR3 is built from 16 residues. Here the CDR3 DNA reads TGTGCCAGCAGCCCCCAGGCGGGACTCCTTCGGGATGAGCAGTTCTTC. The encoded protein is CASSPQAGLLRDEQFF.

The gene calls are TRBV18 and TRBJ2-7, with D possibly called TRBD1 or TRBD2 (5 bases each). The V gene lost 0 bases and the J gene lost 2 bases, with 8 bases spanning the gap. The CDR3 is made up of 14 amino acids. From germline, CDR1 is KGHSH and CDR2 LQKENI. The CDR3 sequence is CASSPPRDAYEQYF. The CDR3 DNA reads TGTGCCAGCTCACCACCGAGGGACGCCTACGAGCAGTACTTC.

The chain is built from TRBV6-4 and TRBJ2-3; D is perhaps TRBD2 (6 bases). V lost 2 bases and J lost 1, with 10 bases in between. This CDR3 spans 15 amino acids. CDR1 and CDR2 (germline): MRHNA, SNTAGT. The CDR3 sequence is CASSDVAAGTDTQYF. The CDR3 DNA reads TGTGCCAGCAGTGACGTAGCGGCCGGCACAGATACGCAGTATTTT.

V and J are TRBV15 and TRBJ1-5; D may be TRBD1 (5 bases). The CDR3 consists of 16 residues. Germline-derived CDR1 and CDR2 are LNHNV and YYDKDF (reference sequence). The germline V and J ends were trimmed by 4 bases and 2 bases, with 15 bases remaining between them. CDR3 nucleotides: TGTGCCACCAGCACCGTAAGGTGGGACGGCAATCAGCCCCAGCATTTT. Its protein product is CATSTVRWDGNQPQHF.

This clone was observed a single time. This chain connects TRBV18 to TRBJ2-2; 8 bases agree with TRBD2. CDR1 and CDR2 (germline): KGHSH, LQKENI. The junction had 6 bases not matched to a gene; V was cut back by 1 base and J by 2 bases. The CDR3 extends over 17 amino acids. Here the CDR3 DNA reads TGTGCCAGCTCACCACGGAATAGCGGGATTAACACCGGGGAGCTGTTTTTT. It yields the protein CASSPRNSGINTGELFF. Full variable domain (rest looked up from reference TRBV18 and TRBJ2-2): NAGVMQNPRHLVRRRGQEARLRCSPMKGHSHVYWYRQLPEEGLKFMVYLQKENIIDESGMPKERFSAEFPKEGPSILRIQQVVRGDSAAYFCASSPRNSGINTGELFFGEGSRLTVL.